A single T cell receptor (beta chain) is shown here with its context. Its antigen specificity is not known. No much larger clone is present one base from it, and per-base qualities are unavailable. The cohort comprised fewer than 700 healthy bone marrow donors. At the time of sampling, all cohort members were nominally healthy, though unrecorded immune exposures were likely present. The donor was CMV seronegative and was included in the group of a few hundred seronegative cohort members. A peripheral blood sample was provided by each donor, and peripheral blood mononuclear cells were used for TCR beta sequencing. Genomic DNA was extracted from the blood cell samples with the Qiagen DNeasy Blood Extraction Kit. This sample stems from a study of cytomegalovirus exposure and HLA in healthy donors (dated by TCRdb to 2016 to 2017). A note on the overall study: In an earlier analysis of roughly 500 of the donors, 276 Gb of sequence data and 120 million or so unique TCR beta sequences from 150 million to 200 million T cells were reported. About 280 gigabases of sequencing data and approximately 92 million unique TCR sequences made up an early release that covered 500 to 700 HLA-typed donors. Of the roughly 400 genotyped donors, approximately 80% were placed in the genetic ancestry cluster associated with self-reported Caucasian donors. The study aimed to test whether signatures of past pathogen exposure could be identified by cataloging public T cell receptors. The T cell repertoires of several hundred subjects were profiled by immunosequencing and related to cytomegalovirus serostatus. A separate validation cohort of 100 to 150 different subjects was used in addition to the roughly 640-subject first cohort. To predict cytomegalovirus infection status, the study combined high-throughput TCR immunosequencing, statistical association of individual TCRs with disease status, and machine learning. A later analysis re-examined previously published TCR beta repertoires from more than 550 donors and added high-resolution HLA genotyping to investigate patterns of TCR occurrence. Rather than using new phenotypic data, the later analysis identified candidate immune exposures from TCR beta sequences and from how often those sequences occurred across donors. An earlier analysis of 500 to 650 of the donors applied high-throughput TCR beta sequencing to assess whether each TCR beta V gene segment acted as functional or pseudogenic. Donor age, sex, ethnicity and CMV serostatus were compiled alongside the repertoire data. A later genetic analysis used genome-wide SNP genotypes for about 65% of the roughly 670 donors, treating that subset as a discovery cohort. Every discovery cohort repertoire had been produced on one sequencing platform. Class I and class II HLA loci were covered by the typing at four-digit resolution. The number of typed donors differed by locus: about 620-640 for A, B, C, DRB1 and DQB1; approximately 520 for DQA1; some 590 for DPA1; and roughly 470 for DPB1. Because of strong linkage in the cohort, a few DR-DQ haplotypes were treated as single units for association and clustering. Among roughly 400 genotyped donors of the cohort, an average of roughly 230,000 unique TCR beta nucleotide sequences was sequenced per donor, of which roughly 17% were non-productive.

Libraries were built with the immunoSEQ multiplex PCR assay. For the multiplex PCR, a mixture combining 60 forward primers for TCR Vbeta segments and 13 reverse primers for TCR Jbeta segments was used. Amplification of the CDR3 region of rearranged TCR beta genes was performed with a multiplex PCR assay on genomic DNA. The amplified TCR beta libraries were sequenced on the Illumina HiSeq System as 87-base-pair reads. In the original analysis: In a later analysis, about 80 million unique TCR beta chains were counted across the 690 or so repertoires, and about 9.9 million of these chains were shared by at least two donors. Raw reads were error-corrected and collapsed into unique sequences with a nearest-neighbor algorithm that merged closely related sequences to remove PCR and sequencing errors. V, D and J gene segments were assigned by aligning CDR3 sequences to IMGT reference sequences. For a sequence to be retained, a match of at least six nucleotides was required to both a V gene segment and a J gene segment. Rearrangements were classified as productive when the CDR3 lacked stop codons and remained in frame with V and J, and all other rearrangements were classified as non-productive. Following IMGT convention, CDR3 was defined as the stretch from the second conserved V-encoded cysteine to the conserved J-encoded phenylalanine. Sequences without an unambiguous match to a single V gene segment were excluded from the earlier analysis of about 600 of the donors. In an earlier analysis of more than 500 of the donors, a V segment was called functional when productive rearrangements were above 56.7%, and segregating when the standard deviation between donors exceeded 5%. A statistical classification framework was built to diagnose cytomegalovirus status from the catalog of TCR beta chain sequences. In a later analysis, V and J genes were assigned by comparing TCR nucleotide sequences against IMGT/GENE-DB human TR gene sequences. In a later analysis, CDR3 sequences and most-parsimonious VDJ recombination scenarios were assigned using the TCRdist pipeline. In a later analysis, every TCR beta chain was defined by the combination of its CDR3 amino acid sequence and its V-gene family, and reads without a unique V-gene family were dropped. In a later analysis, 450 to 600 highly shared, low-generation-probability nucleotide sequences were removed to address suspected cross-contamination and a sequencing artifact. A later analysis calculated a clonal expansion index for each public chain from normalized within-repertoire ranks of inferred template counts. In a later analysis, generation probabilities were computed with a VDJ recombination model fitted to out-of-frame rearrangements, and the resulting probabilities were checked against IGoR. Hypergeometric tests were used in a later analysis to score TCR-TCR, TCR-HLA and TCR-CMV co-occurrence, with a repertoire-size bias correction applied to the TCR pairs. False discovery rates were estimated in a later analysis by permuting HLA or CMV assignments 20 times. In a later analysis, co-occurring TCRs were grouped using DBSCAN, with TCRdist sequence similarity added in when clustering inside HLA-allele-positive subsets. Repertoires with fewer than 30,000 or more than 120,000 public chains, plus five repertoires with anomalous nucleotide sharing, were excluded from co-occurrence clustering. Entries here come from immuneACCESS through TCRdb and include only in-frame sequences with V and J called. Some clones fail to appear in such tables; in the studies checked, an unresolved V gene covers under half of the shortfall, and the cause of the remainder is unknown. V, J and clone size derive from that table, while D and trimming were established from the DNA sequence. This sample lists about 130,000 clones; around 80% were detected once. The biggest ten clones account for 5% to 5.5% of the sample.

Ends trimmed: V by 5 bases, J by 3 bases; bases unmatched to a gene: 5. Spanning cysteine to phenylalanine, the CDR3 consists of 15 amino acids. Only the CDR3 portion is preserved as DNA: 45 bases, with reading frame beginning at the first base. The germline V gene (reference sequence) provides CDR1 MNHEY and CDR2 SMNVEV. Overall results and qualifications from the work: Most TCR sequences were seen in very few donors, while some public TCRs were found in many individuals. The only immune exposure information available for the cohort was CMV serostatus. A later analysis found that most CMV-associated TCR beta chains appeared HLA-restricted, with HLA associations seemingly driven largely by CMV exposure. In the study, some 160 TCR beta chains were listed as associated with cytomegalovirus. Broadly in line with IMGT annotations, most TCR beta V segments showed up in productive rearrangements about 87% or about 30% of the time in an earlier analysis of under 700 of the donors. Because counts were too low, under 20 rarely observed V segments, including chromosome 9 orphons, were left out of the earlier analysis of 587 of the donors. Presence/absence analyses assumed roughly uniform sequencing depth across donors, an assumption that may not hold. The classifier was reported to diagnose cytomegalovirus status with high specificity and sensitivity in both the original and validation cohorts. A further reported finding was that TCR beta sequences accurately predicted the HLA-A and HLA-B alleles for most subjects in the first cohort. When HLA alleles, especially DR and DQ, strongly co-occurred, attributing TCR associations to individual alleles was difficult. The cohort was sequenced for TCR beta chains only, and without alpha or paired-chain data the features that could be detected were limited. A later genetic analysis reported fewer N-insertions in productive TCRs among donors in an Asian-associated ancestry cluster than the approximately 670-donor mean. In a later genetic analysis, a missense DCLRE1C variant was associated with V-gene and J-gene trimming of TCR beta chains, and the association was replicated in an independent cohort. In a later analysis, TCR association rates were found to vary across HLA loci, with the most associated TCRs seen for DRB1 alleles and the fewest for HLA-C alleles. The 87-base-pair reads could not distinguish some IMGT-functional V segments, including TRBV6-2 and TRBV6-3, so those segments were excluded. A few of the identified cytomegalovirus-associated TCR beta chains were confirmed in vitro to be specific for cytomegalovirus antigens. A later analysis reported that several top co-occurrence clusters appeared linked to parvovirus B19, influenza, CMV and Epstein-Barr virus. A cluster of highly shared sequence variants was judged likely to be a technical artifact of the sequencing pipeline. HLA typing was unavailable for some donors at each locus, so association tests used only the typed subset. A later analysis associated 17,000 or so TCR beta sequences with specific HLA alleles at a false discovery rate of 0.05. Correlated functional status among segregating V segments might reflect linkage disequilibrium, but an unknown experimental factor could not be ruled out. The authors suggested that the approach could potentially be extended to other disease states and immunological phenotypes. Compared with equally common non-associated chains, HLA-associated TCR beta chains in a later analysis were more clonally expanded and had lower generation probabilities.

Recombination joined TRBV27 with TRBJ2-7, with TRBD2 identical over 12 junction bases. Sequencing was done on a sample of PBMCs. This sequence originates from a man aged 25-45 years in good health and CMV-seronegative. The DNA reads TGTGCCAGCAGTCGATCTAGCGGGGGGGTCTACGAGCAGTACTTC. Translated, it gives CASSRSSGGVYEQYF.